This TCR beta chain was found in a study of OX40 agonist ivuxolimab in advanced cancers. Whole-study results and caveats: Clonal expansion by week 6 occurred in CD4+ and CD8+ blood T cells (at 0.1 to 3.0 mg/kg). Partial responders receiving 0.1-3.0 mg/kg showed among the lowest clonal expansion.

Turning to this clone: Its antigen remains unidentified.

V gave up 4 bases and J gave up 6 bases; unmatched junction bases: 6. CDR1 and CDR2 from the germline V gene are LGHNA and YSLEER. This CDR3 is built from 14 residues. TCRdb keeps only in-frame clones here, not all; method: immunoSEQ multiplex PCR. The sample lists some 87,000 clones, over 85% occurring once. Sample: CD4+ or CD8+ T cells sorted from blood, taken in a trial of the OX40 agonist ivuxolimab. This rearrangement joins TRBV4-3 to TRBJ2-1, with TRBD2 identical over 7 bases. This clonotype originated in an adult with an advanced solid tumor such as melanoma, head and neck, liver or kidney cancer. The CDR3 sequence: CASSLGGRGNEQFF. Here the CDR3 DNA reads TGCGCCAGCAGCCTGGGCGGGAGAGGCAATGAGCAGTTCTTC.